This TCR beta chain is drawn from a study of chemoradiotherapy in HPV16-positive cancers. Looking at the study overall: Candidate HPV-specific clones and shared TCR motifs came from a couple of HPV16-positive patients.

Repeated repertoire sampling spanned the course of chemoradiotherapy. Comments on this clone: The antigen is undetermined.

Trimming removed 2 bases from V and 8 bases from J, with 12 bases in between. This CDR3 has 13 amino acids. Germline CDR1 and CDR2: MNHEY and SVGAGI. Study findings and constraints: Non-HPV-specific T cells did not expand in tumors during treatment, whereas candidate HPV-specific clones and E7-related motifs did.

Measured with immunoSEQ multiplex PCR; TCRdb has only the in-frame clones, and not every one. The repertoire holds approximately 29,000 clones, roughly 84% seen once, with approximately 5% in the top ten. Sequencing was performed on blood, taken from a patient who underwent chemoradiotherapy. V gene TRBV6-5 combines with J gene TRBJ1-2; a possible D gene is TRBD1 (6 bases). The sequence came from a human donor with HPV-associated anogenital cancer. The DNA of the CDR3 is TGTGCCAGCAGTTACGACAGGACGGGAGGCTACACCTTC. It yields the protein CASSYDRTGGYTF.